One and the same sample provided the 5 T cell receptor beta chains below, sequenced in a study of a mutant IDH1 vaccine in newly diagnosed glioma (dated by TCRdb to about 2021). Libraries were prepared through the immunoSEQ multiplex PCR assay. This is the immuneACCESS table as TCRdb keeps it, with only in-frame sequences that have V and J called. A part of the clones is gone; compared with another copy, unresolved V genes explain less than half, and the rest is unexplained. Recorded for this sample are 120,000 or so clones; roughly 75% of them occurred a single time. The ten largest clones capture 5.5% of the sample. The time point label on this specimen signifies: week 11, during vaccination. A 20-mer mutant IDH1 peptide at 300 micrograms in Montanide made up each vaccine dose, which was injected subcutaneously together with topical imiquimod. No cognate antigen is known for these TCRs. The source was PBMCs, collected from a glioma patient whose treatment included an IDH1 peptide vaccine. The source is a man in his forties with glioma.

The chain combines TRBV7-3 with TRBJ2-2; either TRBD1 or TRBD2 may supply D (5 bases each). The CDR3 loop spans 15 amino acids. V was shortened by 5 bases and J by 4 bases, with 14 bases between the two germline ends. CDR1 is SGHTA and CDR2 is FQGTGA in the germline V gene. The chain's CDR3 is CASSVGLGATGELFF. As DNA, the CDR3 is TGTGCCAGCAGCGTAGGGCTCGGGGCCACCGGGGAGCTGTTTTTT.

J is TRBJ1-2 and V is TRBV7-2; a possible D gene is TRBD1 (5 bases). The CDR3 consists of 14 residues. V was clipped by 5 bases and J by 8 bases, with 18 bases between them. Germline CDR1 is SGHTA and CDR2 is FQGNSA. CDR3 region: CASSKVDRRFGYTF. The CDR3 DNA reads as TGTGCCAGCAGCAAGGTAGACAGAAGGTTCGGCTACACCTTC.

The chain links TRBV7-3 to TRBJ2-3; no definite D call. CDR1 is SGHTA, CDR2 FQGTGA, per germline. V was pared by 6 bases and J by 4 bases, with 8 bases between. This CDR3 contains 12 residues. The CDR3 sequence is CASSSTADTQYF. The CDR3 DNA reads TGTGCCAGCAGTTCCACAGCAGATACGCAGTATTTT.

Only one count was recorded for this clone. V usage is TRBV18 and J usage is TRBJ1-4; 9 bases match TRBD1. The CDR3 spans 20 residues. Germline CDR1 KGHSH, CDR2 LQKENI. V lost 2 bases and J lost 0; bases outside the gene matches: 13. CDR3 nucleotides: TGTGCCAGCTCACCAAGACTAACAGGGGGCGAGGGGCCAACTAATGAAAAACTGTTTTTT. Protein product: CASSPRLTGGEGPTNEKLFF.

The rearrangement joins TRBV6-1 to TRBJ2-7; 13 nucleotides agree with TRBD2. This CDR3 spans 15 amino acids. V shed 6 bases, J shed 2 bases, and the junction held 4 bases outside the gene matches. CDR1 MNHNS and CDR2 SASEGT come from the germline V gene. The CDR3, as DNA: TGTGCCAGCAGGGGGACTAGCGGGGCCCCCTACGAGCAGTACTTC. It encodes CASRGTSGAPYEQYF.